What follows are 21 T cell receptor beta chains derived from one specimen sequenced in a study of T cells in Graves' hyperthyroidism and ophthalmopathy. The source material, RNA transcripts, was used to amplify TCR beta CDR3 regions. The HTBI set primed first-round TCR CDR3 RT-PCR. TCRdb processed the multiplex PCR reads anew with MiXCR; each CDR3 protein has one entry. The data contain around 430,000 distinct CDR3 sequences, approximately 15% of them singletons. Specimen: blood. The receptors derive from a woman aged 25 to 39 with Graves' hyperthyroidism.

This clonotype has only a few counts. The J gene is TRBJ2-1, the V gene TRBV14; D is possibly TRBD1 (5 bases). The CDR3 extends over 16 amino acids. Germline-derived CDR1 and CDR2 are SGHDN and FVKESK. Between the trimmed V and J ends, which lost 4 bases and 9 bases, there was a span of 22 bases. The CDR3 sequence: CASSPIRGLGPSEQFF. The DNA of the CDR3 is TGTGCCAGCAGCCCGATTAGGGGCTTAGGTCCTAGTGAGCAGTTCTTC.

The CDR3 reads CSSLKGPATDTQYF. CDR3 DNA sequence: TGCAGTTCCTTAAAGGGCCCGGCCACAGATACGCAGTATTTT. The chain is built from TRBV20-1 and TRBJ2-3; unclear D gene. The CDR3 is made up of 14 amino acids. Per the germline V gene, CDR1 is DFQATT and CDR2 is SNEGSKA (reference sequence). Trimming removed 8 bases at V and 2 bases at J, with 17 bases between.

This clonotype was picked up a small number of times. This sequence joins TRBV5-1 and TRBJ1-4; 7 bases agree with TRBD1. The CDR3 sequence is 16 residues long. Losses at the gene ends were 0 bases for V and 0 bases for J; bases not matched to a gene: 2. The V gene's germline CDR1 is SGHRS and CDR2 YFSETQ. This CDR3 reads CASSLGDSATNEKLFF. In DNA, the CDR3 is TGCGCCAGCAGCTTGGGGGACAGTGCAACTAATGAAAAACTGTTTTTT.

At least ten counts were recorded for this clonotype. The chain recombines TRBV6-6 with TRBJ1-1; D is uncertain. This CDR3 contains 15 residues. V was clipped by 2 bases and J by 6 bases, with 16 bases between them. Germline values: CDR1 MNHNY, CDR2 SVGAGI (reference sequence). As DNA, the CDR3 is TGTGCCAGCAGTTACAAGGGCAGTTCAGCCTCTGAAGCTTTCTTT. Amino acid sequence: CASSYKGSSASEAFF.

This clonotype occurred a few times. This chain links TRBV29-1 with TRBJ2-3; D call uncertain. Germline-derived CDR1 and CDR2 are SQVTM and ANQGSEA. Trimming removed 7 bases from V and 6 bases from J, with 17 bases in between. The CDR3 spans 13 residues. The CDR3 DNA reads TGCAGCGCCAATGGACCGGCTCACGATACGCAGTATTTT. This translates into CSANGPAHDTQYF.

This chain uses TRBV28 with TRBJ2-3, with 10 bases that match TRBD2. Per germline, CDR1 MDHEN and CDR2 SYDVKM. The V gene end was trimmed by 2 bases and the J gene end by 8 bases; junction bases not matched to a gene: 7. The CDR3 runs 15 residues. The CDR3 loop reads CASSLRGPSGSTQYF. The CDR3 DNA follows: TGTGCCAGCAGTTTACGAGGTCCTAGCGGGAGTACGCAGTATTTT. The whole variable domain, remainder taken from reference TRBV28 and TRBJ2-3, is DVKVTQSSRYLVKRTGEKVFLECVQDMDHENMFWYRQDPGLGLRLIYFSYDVKMKEKGDIPEGYSVSREKKERFSLILESASTNQTSMYLCASSLRGPSGSTQYFGPGTRLTVL.

The sample holds many counts of this clonotype. This chain connects TRBV10-1 to TRBJ2-3, with 10 nucleotides matching TRBD2. V was pared by 2 bases and J by 5 bases, with 10 bases of the junction left unmatched. Germline V CDR1 and CDR2: WNHNN, SYGVQD (reference sequence). The CDR3 is made up of 17 amino acids. CDR3 in DNA: TGCGCCAGCAGTGAGGCGGCTAGCGGGGGACTGTTAGATACGCAGTATTTT. Translation: CASSEAASGGLLDTQYF.

This clonotype was picked up a small number of times. This chain links TRBV20-1 with TRBJ1-2, with D uncertain. CDR3 length equals 16 residues. Trimming shortened V by 6 bases and J by 3 bases, and 23 bases separated the two germline ends. Germline lookup yields CDR1 DFQATT and CDR2 SNEGSKA (reference sequence). Here the CDR3 DNA reads TGCAGTGCCATAAATCGGTCGTCGCGGAAGGACTATGGCTACACCTTC. It codes for CSAINRSSRKDYGYTF.

This clonotype was detected only a few times. This chain connects TRBV29-1 to TRBJ1-2; no clear D gene. The germline V gene encodes CDR1 SQVTM and CDR2 ANQGSEA. The CDR3 is 14 residues long. V lost 1 base and J lost 4, with 13 bases in between. The CDR3 nucleotides read TGCAGCGTTGAAGGTACATCCCGGGGCTATGGCTACACCTTC. It translates to CSVEGTSRGYGYTF.

This clonotype occurred many times. The genes are TRBV7-7 and TRBJ2-5; a possible D gene is TRBD1 (5 bases). CDR1 is SSHAT, CDR2 FNYEAQ, per germline (reference sequence). This CDR3 is 15 amino acids long. V was cut by 5 bases and J by 4 bases, with 17 bases left in between. The DNA for the CDR3 is TGTGCCAGCAGCCCCGACATGGGGCCGAGAGAGACCCAGTACTTC. This codes for CASSPDMGPRETQYF.

This clonotype came up many times. V gene TRBV12-3 or TRBV12-4 combines with J gene TRBJ2-7, with TRBD2 matching 9 bases. The CDR3 is made up of 14 amino acids. The J segment lost 5 bases and the V segment lost 4 bases, leaving 6 bases of the junction unmatched. The CDR3, as DNA: TGTGCCAGCAGTTGGGGAATAGCGGGAGACGAGCAGTACTTC. Its translation is CASSWGIAGDEQYF.

This clonotype was observed a few times. The chain uses TRBV7-2 and TRBJ2-7, with TRBD2 identical over 7 bases. The trim removed 6 bases at V and 2 bases at J, leaving 7 bases unmatched. This CDR3 contains 14 residues. In germline, CDR1 is SGHTA, CDR2 FQGNSA. The CDR3 DNA sequence: TGTGCCAGCAGGGGGGGGGGGGAAGCCTACGAGCAGTACTTC. Translating it yields CASRGGGEAYEQYF.

There are a few counts of this clonotype. V usage is TRBV27 and J usage is TRBJ2-7, with a weak D call TRBD2 (6 bases). The CDR3 is 13 amino acids. Germline CDR1 MNHEY, CDR2 SMNVEV (reference sequence). Deletions cut 6 bases from V and 0 bases from J, with 9 bases between. The CDR3 sequence is CASRSSDSYEQYF. CDR3 sequence (DNA): TGTGCCAGCAGATCTAGCGACTCCTACGAGCAGTACTTC.

This clonotype occurred many times. The J gene is TRBJ2-1, the V gene TRBV18, with D maybe TRBD2 (6 bases). Germline lookup yields CDR1 KGHSH and CDR2 LQKENI. The V end was cut by 0 bases, the J end by 8 bases, with 11 bases between. The CDR3 runs 14 residues. CDR3 bases: TGTGCCAGCTCACCACCGACCGGAGGGGATGAGCAGTTCTTC. Translation gives CASSPPTGGDEQFF.

In this sample, this clonotype turned up a few times. Here the CDR3 DNA reads TGTGCCAGCAGCGGTCTTAATGGAGATACGCAGTATTTT. It is translated as CASSGLNGDTQYF. The V gene is TRBV7-9, the J gene TRBJ2-3; D is unclear. Germline values: CDR1 SEHNR, CDR2 FQNEAQ (reference sequence). This CDR3 region has 13 residues. V was pared by 5 bases and J by 5 bases, with 11 bases between.

The DNA of the CDR3 is TGTGCCAGCAGTTTGCGGTCTAGCGGGAGTATATCTGGGGCCAACGTCCTGACTTTC. It is translated as CASSLRSSGSISGANVLTF. The V call is TRBV27, the J call TRBJ2-6, with 10 bases aligning to TRBD2. This CDR3 region has 19 residues. Trimming cost V 3 bases and J 1 base; bases outside gene matches: 9. From germline, CDR1 is MNHEY and CDR2 SMNVEV (reference sequence).

This clonotype was observed a few times. V usage is TRBV24-1 and J usage is TRBJ2-1; 10 bases agree with TRBD2. Germline V gene sequence: CDR1 KGHDR, CDR2 SFDVKD. V lost 12 bases and J lost 8; bases outside the gene matches: 18. This CDR3 contains 16 residues. DNA for the CDR3: TGTGCCCCCCCGGAGCGGGAGGGCCATATTTCCCATGAGCAGTTCTTC. This encodes CAPPEREGHISHEQFF.

This CDR3 is CASSLGGLRGSSYNEQFF. In DNA form, the CDR3 reads TGCGCCAGCAGCTTGGGGGGGTTGCGGGGGAGCTCCTACAATGAGCAGTTCTTC. The rearrangement links TRBV5-1 to TRBJ2-1; 7 nucleotides align to TRBD2. The V gene's germline CDR1 is SGHRS and CDR2 YFSETQ. CDR3 length: 18 amino acids. Trimming took 0 bases from V and 0 from J; bases not matched to a gene: 9.

In its sample, this clonotype was seen many times. The rearrangement links TRBV7-9 to TRBJ2-3; 7 positions agree with TRBD2. This CDR3 has 14 residues. The junction had 5 bases not matched to a gene; V was cut back by 5 bases and J by 3 bases. Germline assignment: CDR1 SEHNR and CDR2 FQNEAQ (reference sequence). CDR3 sequence reads: CASSPRGDTDTQYF. In nucleotides, the CDR3 is TGTGCCAGCAGCCCTCGGGGGGATACAGATACGCAGTATTTT.

This clonotype has a handful of counts. V is TRBV5-8 and J is TRBJ2-1, with 7 bases identical to TRBD1. CDR1 SGHTS and CDR2 YDEGEE come from the germline V gene. Trimming at V came to 4 bases and at J to 7 bases, leaving 8 bases not matched to a gene. The CDR3 loop spans 14 amino acids. CDR3 nucleotides: TGTGCCAGCAGCAGAAAGACAGGGATAAATGAGCAGTTCTTC. This codes for CASSRKTGINEQFF.

This clonotype was recorded at least ten times. The junction does not match germline at one end; this may be a read error. The genes are TRBV3-1 and TRBJ2-1, with D unclear. There are 12 residues in the CDR3. Germline V gene data show CDR1 as LGHDT and CDR2 as YNNKEL (reference sequence). CDR3: CASSQTGSSHLF. In DNA, the CDR3 is TGTGCCAGCAGCCAAACGGGCTCATCCCACCTCTTC.